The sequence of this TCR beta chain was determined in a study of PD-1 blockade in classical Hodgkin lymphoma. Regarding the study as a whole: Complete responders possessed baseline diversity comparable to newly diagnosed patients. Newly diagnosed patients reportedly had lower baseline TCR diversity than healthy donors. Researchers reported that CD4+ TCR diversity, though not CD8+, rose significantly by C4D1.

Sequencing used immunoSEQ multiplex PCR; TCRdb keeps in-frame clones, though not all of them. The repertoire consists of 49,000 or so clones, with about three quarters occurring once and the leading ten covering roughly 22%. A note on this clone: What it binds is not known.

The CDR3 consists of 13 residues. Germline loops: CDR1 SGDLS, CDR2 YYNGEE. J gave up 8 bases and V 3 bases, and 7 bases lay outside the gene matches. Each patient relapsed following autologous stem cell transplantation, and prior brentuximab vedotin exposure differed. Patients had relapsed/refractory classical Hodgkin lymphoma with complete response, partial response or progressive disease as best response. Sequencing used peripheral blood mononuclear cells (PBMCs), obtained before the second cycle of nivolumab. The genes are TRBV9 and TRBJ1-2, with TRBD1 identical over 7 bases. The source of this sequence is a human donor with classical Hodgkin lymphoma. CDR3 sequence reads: CASSEGATMGYTF. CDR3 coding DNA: TGTGCCAGCAGCGAGGGGGCGACGATGGGCTACACCTTC.